A single sample gave rise to the 24 T cell receptor beta chains below, sequenced in a study of T cell changes during pregnancy in multiple sclerosis. Using immunoSEQ multiplex PCR, the repertoire was profiled, and TCRdb retains in-frame clones only, with some absent. Among 14,000 or so clones listed, approximately 93% were seen once. The sample was peripheral blood, taken in the second trimester of pregnancy. These receptors came from a female donor in good health, enrolled as a control in a pregnancy study.

This clone was detected only once. The chain joins TRBV4-2 to TRBJ2-5; 11 nucleotides match TRBD2. V gave up 1 base and J gave up 2 bases; unmatched junction bases: 0. In germline, CDR1 is LGHNA, CDR2 YNFKEQ. The CDR3 has 15 residues. DNA of the CDR3: TGTGCCAGCAGCCAAGGGACTAGCGGGCAAGAGACCCAGTACTTC. Its translation: CASSQGTSGQETQYF.

This clone is a singleton in its sample. The rearrangement joins TRBV25-1 to TRBJ1-5; 8 bases match TRBD1. The junction had 7 bases not matched to a gene; V was cut back by 6 bases and J by 3 bases. The CDR3 covers 15 residues. The V gene's germline CDR1 is MGHDK and CDR2 SYGVNS. In nucleotides, the CDR3 is TGTGCCAGCAGCCCGGGACAGGCAATCAATCAGCCCCAGCATTTT. It is translated as CASSPGQAINQPQHF.

The rearrangement links TRBV27 to TRBJ2-3; TRBD1 might be the D (6 bases). This CDR3 has 16 amino acids. Germline CDR1 and CDR2: MNHEY and SMNVEV (reference sequence). Deletions cut 3 bases from V and 4 bases from J, with 17 bases between. CDR3 protein: CASSFRQAWRPDTQYF. The CDR3 DNA reads as TGTGCCAGCAGTTTCCGACAGGCCTGGAGGCCAGATACGCAGTATTTT.

In nucleotides, the CDR3 is TGTGCCAGCACTCTAGGGGGACGGTACAATGAGCAGTTCTTC. The encoded protein is CASTLGGRYNEQFF. V is TRBV6-1 and J is TRBJ2-1; perhaps TRBD1 as D (6 bases). CDR3 length equals 14 residues. Germline CDR1 MNHNS, CDR2 SASEGT. Trimming took 7 bases from V and 4 from J, leaving 14 bases between them.

V gene TRBV5-6 combines with J gene TRBJ2-7; 7 bases align to TRBD2. CDR3 length: 14 residues. The ends lost 3 bases at V and 2 bases at J; junction bases unmatched: 5. Germline CDR1 and CDR2: SGHDT and YYEEEE. Written as DNA, the CDR3 is TGTGCCAGCAGCTCTGGACTAGTCGCCTACGAGCAGTACTTC. Protein product: CASSSGLVAYEQYF.

This chain links TRBV15 with TRBJ2-1, with 8 nucleotides matching TRBD2. The CDR3 has 16 amino acids. The germline gives CDR1 LNHNV, CDR2 YYDKDF (reference sequence). J lost 9 bases, V lost 0 bases, and 10 bases had no gene match. The CDR3 coding sequence is TGTGCCACCAGCAGAGAGGGCGGACTAGCATTAGGTGAGCAGTTCTTC. This sequence encodes CATSREGGLALGEQFF.

V usage is TRBV5-4 and J usage is TRBJ1-2, with D maybe TRBD1 (6 bases). Deletions cut 4 bases from V and 3 bases from J, with 13 bases between. The CDR3 length is 14 residues. Looked up from germline, CDR1 is SGHNT and CDR2 is YYREEE (reference sequence). The CDR3 DNA sequence: TGTGCCAGCAGCCCGTCAACAGGGCACTATGGCTACACCTTC. Its translation is CASSPSTGHYGYTF.

The CDR3 DNA is TGTGCCAGCAGCTTAGATGGGCTAGCGGGAGTCAATGAGCAGTTCTTC. As protein: CASSLDGLAGVNEQFF. V and J are TRBV11-2 and TRBJ2-1, with 10 bases that match TRBD2. This CDR3 spans 16 amino acids. Germline lookup yields CDR1 SGHAT and CDR2 FQNNGV. V shed 0 bases and J 6 bases; nucleotides not matched to a gene: 5.

This clone has a handful of counts. The chain is built from TRBV27 and TRBJ2-3; D not resolved. V shed 6 bases and J shed 2 bases, with 3 bases lying between them. Per the germline V gene, CDR1 is MNHEY and CDR2 is SMNVEV (reference sequence). The CDR3 covers 11 residues. This CDR3 reads CASRYTDTQYF. As DNA, the CDR3 is TGTGCCAGCAGGTACACAGATACGCAGTATTTT.

The V gene is TRBV19, the J gene TRBJ2-5; 12 nucleotides agree with TRBD2. The CDR3 is 15 amino acids. The ends lost 5 bases at V and 4 bases at J; junction bases unmatched: 5. Germline-derived CDR1 and CDR2 are LNHDA and SQIVND (reference sequence). For the CDR3, the DNA is TGTGCCAGTAGTCTAGCGGGGGGGCCAAGAGAGACCCAGTACTTC. Protein: CASSLAGGPRETQYF.

Here the CDR3 DNA reads TGCGCCAGCAGCTTGTCGGGGGGGGGCACAGATACGCAGTATTTT. Amino acids: CASSLSGGGTDTQYF. The chain joins TRBV5-1 to TRBJ2-3; 8 nucleotides match TRBD2. V trimming: 1 base; J trimming: 1 base; junction bases outside the gene matches: 2. The CDR3 extends over 15 amino acids. In germline, CDR1 is SGHRS, CDR2 YFSETQ.

V and J are TRBV2 and TRBJ1-2, with D unclear. Trimming left V 4 bases short and J 0 bases short, with 3 bases between. The germline V gene encodes CDR1 SNHLY and CDR2 FYNNEI. CDR3 length: 12 amino acids. CDR3 loop: CASSATNYGYTF. Here the CDR3 DNA reads TGTGCCAGCAGTGCAACTAACTATGGCTACACCTTC.

This clone was picked up one time. The V and J genes are TRBV9 and TRBJ2-3, with 11 nucleotides matching TRBD2. The CDR3 extends over 16 amino acids. Germline CDR1 is SGDLS and CDR2 is YYNGEE. Losses at the gene ends were 5 bases for V and 6 bases for J; bases not matched to a gene: 11. The CDR3 DNA sequence: TGTGCCAGCAGTTCCGGGACTAGCGGCCCCATGGATACGCAGTATTTT. It is translated as CASSSGTSGPMDTQYF.

Note on this clone: The same CDR3 is also encoded by other DNA sequences in this sample. V usage is TRBV4-3 and J usage is TRBJ2-1; 7 bases match TRBD1. Germline trimming cut 0 bases from V and 3 bases from J; bases unmatched to any gene: 5. CDR1 is LGHNA and CDR2 is YSLEER in the germline V gene. The CDR3 length is 16 residues. CDR3: CASSQDLPGGYNEQFF. The CDR3 DNA reads as TGCGCCAGCAGCCAAGATCTACCAGGGGGCTACAATGAGCAGTTCTTC.

The chain joins TRBV6-1 to TRBJ2-1, with 8 bases that match TRBD1. Germline values: CDR1 MNHNS, CDR2 SASEGT. This CDR3 contains 15 residues. The V gene end was trimmed by 6 bases and the J gene end by 5 bases; junction bases not matched to a gene: 9. The CDR3 coding sequence is TGTGCCAGCAGCGGCTCTAGGACAGGGAACAATGAGCAGTTCTTC. Its protein is CASSGSRTGNNEQFF.

V is TRBV28 and J is TRBJ2-3, with 7 bases fitting TRBD2. The V gene end was trimmed by 7 bases and the J gene end by 0 bases; junction bases not matched to a gene: 4. The CDR3 totals 14 residues. CDR1 is MDHEN and CDR2 is SYDVKM in the germline V gene. The CDR3 protein is CASILGGSTDTQYF. In nucleotides, the CDR3 is TGTGCCAGCATCCTGGGAGGGAGCACAGATACGCAGTATTTT.

The chain carries TRBV11-3 and TRBJ1-3; unclear D gene. Per the germline V gene, CDR1 is SGHNT and CDR2 is YENEEA. V lost 3 bases and J lost 0, with 6 bases in between. This CDR3 has 14 residues. The CDR3 DNA reads as TGTGCCAGCAGCTTTGGGAGCTCTGGAAACACCATATATTTT. Protein: CASSFGSSGNTIYF.

This CDR3 reads CASSLGGDTQYF. The CDR3 DNA is TGTGCCAGCAGTTTAGGGGGGGATACGCAGTATTTT. The rearrangement joins TRBV27 to TRBJ2-3; the D gene is possibly TRBD2 (6 bases). Trimming left V 2 bases short and J 6 bases short, with 6 bases between. CDR3 length equals 12 residues. CDR1 is MNHEY and CDR2 is SMNVEV in the germline V gene (reference sequence).

The V call is TRBV19, the J call TRBJ1-2, with 7 nucleotides matching TRBD1. The V and J ends lost 8 bases and 4 bases, in that order; junction bases with no gene match: 7. Germline CDR1 is LNHDA and CDR2 is SQIVND (reference sequence). This CDR3 is 13 amino acids long. CDR3 sequence reads: CASWTGPLYGYTF. The CDR3 nucleotides are TGTGCCAGTTGGACAGGCCCCCTCTATGGCTACACCTTC.

The chain is built from TRBV11-3 and TRBJ2-1, with 7 bases identical to TRBD2. The V gene end was trimmed by 0 bases and the J gene end by 9 bases; junction bases not matched to a gene: 14. Germline V gene data show CDR1 as SGHNT and CDR2 as YENEEA. The length of the CDR3 is 17 residues. The chain's CDR3 is CASSLDEFLAVDGEQFF. Written as DNA, the CDR3 is TGTGCCAGCAGCTTAGATGAATTTCTAGCGGTCGATGGTGAGCAGTTCTTC.

The chain couples TRBV4-1 to TRBJ2-7; 9 bases agree with TRBD1. Per germline, CDR1 MGHRA and CDR2 YSYEKL. CDR3 length equals 15 residues. V lost 0 bases, J lost 4 bases, and 4 bases stayed unmatched. CDR3 in amino acids: CASSQDVGQGYEQYF. CDR3 nucleotides: TGCGCCAGCAGCCAAGATGTAGGACAGGGGTACGAGCAGTACTTC.

The V gene is TRBV7-8, the J gene TRBJ1-2, with D possibly being TRBD1 (5 bases). Trimming removed 0 bases from V and 8 bases from J, with 19 bases in between. Germline V CDR1 and CDR2: SGHVS, FQNEAQ. The CDR3 sequence is 16 residues long. CDR3 amino acids: CASSLATAAYGAGYTF. CDR3 DNA: TGTGCCAGCAGCTTAGCGACAGCCGCCTATGGAGCGGGCTACACCTTC.

This chain links TRBV7-6 with TRBJ1-1, with 9 nucleotides matching TRBD1. Germline-derived CDR1 and CDR2 are SGHVS and FNYEAQ. Losses at the gene ends were 6 bases for V and 10 bases for J; bases not matched to a gene: 6. This CDR3 has 12 amino acids. The CDR3 DNA follows: TGTGCCAGCAGTCAACAGGGGGCCGGAGCTTTCTTT. This codes for CASSQQGAGAFF. The entire variable domain, with the rest obtained from reference TRBV7-6 and TRBJ1-1, is as follows: GAGVSQSPRYKVTKRGQDVALRCDPISGHVSLYWYRQALGQGPEFLTYFNYEAQQDKSGLPNDRFSAERPEGSISTLTIQRTEQRDSAMYRCASSQQGAGAFFGQGTRLTVV.

J is TRBJ1-3 and V is TRBV28, with D hard to call. Germline CDR1 reads MDHEN; CDR2 reads SYDVKM. CDR3 size: 15 residues. Trimming removed 2 bases from V and 2 bases from J, with 10 bases in between. The CDR3 loop reads CASSLSPGAGNTIYF. The CDR3, as DNA: TGTGCCAGCAGTTTAAGCCCAGGTGCTGGAAACACCATATATTTT.